Reported below is one T cell receptor (beta chain). What it binds is not known. The record originates from a study of OX40 agonist ivuxolimab in advanced cancers. Study in general: About 40% of patients had received prior checkpoint inhibitor therapy.

There are 14 residues in the CDR3. Germline CDR1 MNHNS, CDR2 SASEGT. Trimming pared 8 bases from V and 2 bases from J, leaving 16 bases between. Study outcomes and limitations: Among some nonresponders, normalized T-cell clonal expansion was also low.

Profiled with immunoSEQ multiplex PCR; TCRdb holds only in-frame clones, not every one. This table has about 41,000 clones, 84% appearing once. This clonotype was sampled from an adult with an advanced solid tumor such as melanoma, head and neck, liver or kidney cancer. Sequences were derived from CD4+ or CD8+ T cells sorted from blood, sampled in a trial of the OX40 agonist ivuxolimab. The chain combines TRBV6-1 with TRBJ2-7; perhaps D is TRBD1 or TRBD2 (5 bases each). The CDR3 sequence is CASAAAQGPYEQYF. The CDR3 nucleotides read TGTGCCAGCGCGGCGGCCCAGGGACCCTACGAGCAGTACTTC.